These 7 T cell receptor beta chains came from one sample sequenced in a study of blood T cell repertoires in COVID-19. Data came from immunoSEQ multiplex PCR; TCRdb stores just in-frame clones and leaves some out. The data contain around 440,000 clones, 70% to 90% of them singletons. The sequenced material came from peripheral blood. The receptors originated from a woman aged 45-65 years with COVID-19, enrolled during active disease.

The table lists this clone with a few counts. V and J are TRBV20-1 and TRBJ2-7; possibly TRBD1 for D (7 bases). The length of the CDR3 is 11 residues. V was clipped by 3 bases and J by 9 bases, with 12 bases between them. From germline, CDR1 is DFQATT and CDR2 SNEGSKA (reference sequence). The CDR3 coding sequence is TGCAGTGCTAGCAGTCAGGGGGGGCAGTACTTC. Amino acid sequence: CSASSQGGQYF.

The chain couples TRBV30 to TRBJ2-2; D unresolved. This CDR3 is built from 15 residues. V was trimmed by 0 bases and J by 4 bases, leaving 12 bases between them. CDR1 and CDR2 from the germline V gene are GTSNPN and SVGIG (reference sequence). The CDR3 bases are TGTGCCTGGAGTGTACAAGACACCAGCACCGGGGAGCTGTTTTTT. It specifies CAWSVQDTSTGELFF.

The chain joins TRBV28 to TRBJ1-4; maybe TRBD1 (5 bases). The CDR3 covers 15 residues. Trimming stripped 7 bases from V and 7 bases from J, with 19 bases between. CDR1 and CDR2 from the germline V gene are MDHEN and SYDVKM. CDR3 region: CASTPVKGAFEKLFF. In DNA, the CDR3 is TGTGCCAGCACCCCCGTGAAAGGGGCATTTGAAAAACTGTTTTTT.

The chain is built from TRBV3-1 (or the pseudogene TRBV3-2) and TRBJ2-5; TRBD2 aligns across 7 bases. J lost 5 bases, V lost 6 bases, and 6 bases had no gene match. This CDR3 has 13 amino acids. Germline V gives CDR1 LGHDT, CDR2 YNNKEL (reference sequence). The CDR3 DNA reads TGTGCCAGCAGAACTCTAGCGGATGAGACCCAGTACTTC. Its translation: CASRTLADETQYF.

The chain joins TRBV9 to TRBJ2-7, with D perhaps matching TRBD2 (5 bases). Germline V gene sequence: CDR1 SGDLS, CDR2 YYNGEE. This CDR3 is 15 amino acids long. V lost 0 bases and J lost 0, with 10 bases in between. The DNA of the CDR3 is TGTGCCAGCAGCGTAGGGGATGAGGGCTCCTACGAGCAGTACTTC. Translation gives CASSVGDEGSYEQYF.

The CDR3 reads CASSIGLAMDSSYNEQFF. CDR3 DNA: TGCGCCAGCAGCATTGGACTAGCGATGGACTCCTCCTACAATGAGCAGTTCTTC. The chain joins TRBV5-1 to TRBJ2-1; TRBD2 matches at 9 bases. Germline lookup yields CDR1 SGHRS and CDR2 YFSETQ. The CDR3 is 18 amino acids. V lost 4 bases and J lost 0; bases outside the gene matches: 11. The full variable domain, in which reference TRBV5-1 and TRBJ2-1 provide the parts outside the CDR3, is KAGVTQTPRYLIKTRGQQVTLSCSPISGHRSVSWYQQTPGQGLQFLFEYFSETQRNKGNFPGRFSGRQFSNSRSEMNVSTLELGDSALYLCASSIGLAMDSSYNEQFFGPGTRLTVL.

V gene TRBV14 combines with J gene TRBJ2-7; D unresolved. V dropped 0 bases and J dropped 3 bases, with 6 bases sitting between them. Looked up from germline, CDR1 is SGHDN and CDR2 is FVKESK. CDR3 size: 13 residues. CDR3: CASSQDGVYEQYF. Written as DNA, the CDR3 is TGTGCCAGCAGCCAAGATGGAGTCTACGAGCAGTACTTC.